This T cell receptor beta chain stems from a study of shared clonotypes between healthy human individuals. Produced via immunoSEQ multiplex PCR; TCRdb's table is partial and in-frame only. The sample contains millions of clones, 90% to 95% of which appear only once. This clonotype originated in a man aged 18-30 years in good health. The sequencing sample was made of naive CD4+ T cells sorted from blood. Subset meaning: CD45RA+ positively selected.

The CDR3 loop reads CASSTGQSLAKNIQYF. In nucleotides, the CDR3 is TGTGCCAGCAGCACGGGACAGAGTTTAGCCAAAAACATTCAGTACTTC. The chain joins TRBV7-4 to TRBJ2-4, with TRBD1 matching 7 bases. This CDR3 has 16 residues. CDR1 SGHVT and CDR2 SQSDAQ come from the germline V gene. Germline trimming cut 5 bases from V and 0 bases from J; bases unmatched to any gene: 7.